The clone carrying this T cell receptor (beta chain) has just a few counts. The data originate from a study of T cells in Graves' hyperthyroidism and ophthalmopathy. Amplified TCR beta CDR3 regions derived from RNA transcripts. When the TCR CDR3 underwent first-round RT-PCR, the HTBI primer set was used. Each CDR3 protein gets one entry after TCRdb re-called the multiplex PCR reads with MiXCR. The sample includes hundreds of thousands of distinct CDR3 sequences, more than 20% of them seen just once. Specimen: blood. This receptor was obtained from a man under 40 with Graves' ophthalmopathy.

CDR3 sequence: CASSGTGWWGANVLTF. Written as DNA, the CDR3 is TGTGCCAGCAGTGGGACAGGGTGGTGGGGGGCCAACGTCCTGACTTTC. The J gene is TRBJ2-6, the V gene TRBV12-3 or TRBV12-4, with TRBD1 matching 9 bases. J was trimmed by 4 bases and V by 5 bases; bases with no gene match: 6. The CDR3 runs to 16 residues.